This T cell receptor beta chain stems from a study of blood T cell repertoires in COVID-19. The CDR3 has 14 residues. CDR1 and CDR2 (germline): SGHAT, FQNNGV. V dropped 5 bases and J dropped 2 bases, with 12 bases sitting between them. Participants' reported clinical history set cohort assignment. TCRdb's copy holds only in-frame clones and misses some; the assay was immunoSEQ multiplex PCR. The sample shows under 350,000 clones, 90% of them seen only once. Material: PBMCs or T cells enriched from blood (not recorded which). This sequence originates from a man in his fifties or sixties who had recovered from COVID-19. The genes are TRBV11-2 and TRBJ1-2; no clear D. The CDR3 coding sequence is TGTGCCAGCAGCCCCCAGTTGGCAAACTATGGCTACACCTTC. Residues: CASSPQLANYGYTF. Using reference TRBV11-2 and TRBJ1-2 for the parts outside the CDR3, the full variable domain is EAGVAQSPRYKIIEKRQSVAFWCNPISGHATLYWYQQILGQGPKLLIQFQNNGVVDDSQLPKDRFSAERLKGVDSTLKIQPAKLEDSAVYLCASSPQLANYGYTFGSGTRLTVV.